These 30 T cell receptor beta chains were all obtained from the same sample, sequenced in a study of OX40 agonist ivuxolimab in advanced cancers. Library construction relied on the immunoSEQ multiplex PCR assay. TCRdb's version of the immuneACCESS table is confined to in-frame rearrangements and falls short of the full clone set. An unresolved V gene accounts for under half of the shortfall where checked; the remainder is of unknown origin. The sample yields some 70,000 clones; approximately 78% were counted once. The ten top clones hold approximately 0.4% of the sample. The material sequenced was CD4+ or CD8+ T cells sorted from blood, taken in a trial of the OX40 agonist ivuxolimab. These receptors originate from an adult with an advanced solid tumor such as melanoma, head and neck, liver or kidney cancer.

The CDR3 protein is CASSGRGRGNTGELFF. In nucleotides, the CDR3 is TGTGCCAGCAGCGGGCGAGGACGGGGGAACACCGGGGAGCTGTTTTTT. V gene TRBV7-9 combines with J gene TRBJ2-2; possible D gene TRBD2, 5 bases. Germline assignment: CDR1 SEHNR and CDR2 FQNEAQ (reference sequence). The CDR3 sequence is 16 residues long. The V and J ends lost 5 bases and 1 base respectively, with 14 bases between them.

There are a few counts of this clone. This chain connects TRBV6-5 to TRBJ2-2, with TRBD1 matching over 9 bases. The CDR3 is made up of 15 amino acids. Trimming at V came to 0 bases and at J to 7 bases, leaving 3 bases not matched to a gene. Germline assignment: CDR1 MNHEY and CDR2 SVGAGI. CDR3 loop: CASSYSYRGRGELFF. CDR3 coding DNA: TGTGCCAGCAGTTACTCGTACAGGGGGCGCGGGGAGCTGTTTTTT.

This clone has just one count. The chain joins TRBV5-1 to TRBJ2-1, with D maybe TRBD2 (7 bases). Germline V gene sequence: CDR1 SGHRS, CDR2 YFSETQ. The CDR3 covers 15 residues. Trimming shortened V by 2 bases and J by 6 bases, and 15 bases separated the two germline ends. DNA of the CDR3: TGCGCCAGCAGCTTTGGACTAGTCAGGGGCAATGAGCAGTTCTTC. It encodes CASSFGLVRGNEQFF. The full variable domain, in which reference TRBV5-1 and TRBJ2-1 provide the parts outside the CDR3, is KAGVTQTPRYLIKTRGQQVTLSCSPISGHRSVSWYQQTPGQGLQFLFEYFSETQRNKGNFPGRFSGRQFSNSRSEMNVSTLELGDSALYLCASSFGLVRGNEQFFGPGTRLTVL.

The chain recombines TRBV9 with TRBJ2-1, with a tentative D call TRBD1 (8 bases). Trimming stripped 6 bases from V and 6 bases from J, with 19 bases between. CDR3 length: 15 residues. The germline CDR1 and CDR2 sequences are SGDLS and YYNGEE. CDR3 in amino acids: CASNGGDRIGNEQFF. The CDR3 DNA reads TGTGCCAGCAATGGGGGGGACAGGATTGGCAATGAGCAGTTCTTC.

The rearrangement links TRBV7-9 to TRBJ1-4; no clear D gene. Germline CDR1 reads SEHNR; CDR2 reads FQNEAQ (reference sequence). The CDR3 covers 19 residues. Trimming took 4 bases from V and 1 from J, leaving 22 bases between them. The CDR3, as DNA: TGTGCCAGCAGCTCACAGCAGCTATCGGGTAGAGAAACTAATGAAAAACTGTTTTTT. Its translation is CASSSQQLSGRETNEKLFF.

The rearrangement uses TRBV7-9 and TRBJ1-2; D is possibly TRBD1 (6 bases). Trimming shortened V by 3 bases and J by 7 bases, and 15 bases separated the two germline ends. The germline V gene has CDR1 SEHNR and CDR2 FQNEAQ (reference sequence). The CDR3 runs to 14 residues. In DNA, the CDR3 is TGTGCCAGCAGCTTGACAGGAACAACTAGTGGCTACACCTTC. Residues: CASSLTGTTSGYTF.

This clone occurred once. This sequence joins TRBV4-2 and TRBJ2-2; maybe TRBD2 (7 bases). Germline loops: CDR1 LGHNA, CDR2 YNFKEQ. Trimming left V 0 bases short and J 4 bases short, with 15 bases between. The CDR3 runs to 17 residues. CDR3 residues: CASSQEVGGQVTGELFF. DNA of the CDR3: TGTGCCAGCAGCCAAGAAGTCGGGGGGCAAGTCACCGGGGAGCTGTTTTTT.

The V call is TRBV5-1, the J call TRBJ2-3; 7 bases match TRBD2. The CDR3 consists of 17 residues. V dropped 4 bases and J dropped 2; count of bases not matched to a gene: 13. The germline CDR1 and CDR2 sequences are SGHRS and YFSETQ. CDR3 region: CASSQTLAAGFTDTQYF. The CDR3 DNA reads TGCGCCAGCAGCCAAACCCTGGCAGCGGGGTTCACAGATACGCAGTATTTT. Based on the CDR3 plus reference TRBV5-1 and TRBJ2-3, the full variable domain is KAGVTQTPRYLIKTRGQQVTLSCSPISGHRSVSWYQQTPGQGLQFLFEYFSETQRNKGNFPGRFSGRQFSNSRSEMNVSTLELGDSALYLCASSQTLAAGFTDTQYFGPGTRLTVL.

This clone has only one observation. The rearrangement uses TRBV18 and TRBJ2-1, with D maybe TRBD2 (5 bases). Germline CDR1 is KGHSH and CDR2 is LQKENI. V was shortened by 6 bases and J by 5 bases, with 23 bases between the two germline ends. The CDR3 consists of 17 residues. The CDR3 protein is CASSPNSAGASNNEQFF. The DNA for the CDR3 is TGTGCCAGCTCGCCAAATTCCGCGGGTGCTTCAAACAATGAGCAGTTCTTC.

V and J are TRBV27 and TRBJ2-3; unclear D gene. Per germline, CDR1 MNHEY and CDR2 SMNVEV (reference sequence). Deletions cut 1 base from V and 6 bases from J, with 17 bases between. CDR3 length equals 16 residues. The CDR3 protein is CASSLLGPKMVDTQYF. The CDR3 DNA reads TGTGCCAGCAGTTTATTAGGACCCAAGATGGTTGATACGCAGTATTTT.

The chain is built from TRBV15 and TRBJ2-5, with a possible D match to TRBD1 (5 bases). The DNA end is a closer match to TRBJ2-7, so the J assignment may be wrong. Germline assignment: CDR1 LNHNV and CDR2 YYDKDF (reference sequence). This CDR3 has 15 amino acids. The CDR3 reads CATSREGQSLYEQYF. The CDR3 DNA reads as TGTGCCACCAGCAGAGAGGGGCAGAGCCTCTACGAGCAGTACTTC.

This chain joins TRBV7-9 and TRBJ2-3, with 14 nucleotides matching TRBD2. Germline V gene lookup returns CDR1 SEHNR and CDR2 FQNEAQ (reference sequence). The CDR3 spans 16 residues. V lost 5 bases to trimming and J lost 0 bases; unmatched junction nucleotides: 1. The CDR3 region is CASSRLAGGSTDTQYF. The CDR3 nucleotides read TGTGCCAGCAGCCGACTAGCGGGGGGGAGCACAGATACGCAGTATTTT.

The chain recombines TRBV5-1 with TRBJ1-2; TRBD1 might be the D (6 bases). Trimming cost V 2 bases and J 8 bases, with 10 bases left between them. The V gene's germline CDR1 is SGHRS and CDR2 YFSETQ. This CDR3 contains 12 residues. The CDR3 spells CASSFEGGGYTF. CDR3 nucleotide sequence: TGCGCCAGCAGCTTCGAGGGGGGAGGCTACACCTTC.

This chain uses TRBV10-1 with TRBJ1-3; no definite D call. This CDR3 spans 12 amino acids. Germline values: CDR1 WNHNN, CDR2 SYGVQD (reference sequence). Trimming left V 4 bases short and J 8 bases short, with 9 bases between. CDR3 bases: TGCGCCAGCAGTGCCATGGAGGACACCATATATTTT. Translating it yields CASSAMEDTIYF.

The rearrangement links TRBV5-1 to TRBJ2-1, with TRBD2 identical over 8 bases. The CDR3 runs to 15 residues. Looked up from germline, CDR1 is SGHRS and CDR2 is YFSETQ. Trimming cost V 4 bases and J 4 bases; bases outside gene matches: 7. In DNA form, the CDR3 reads TGCGCCAGCAGCAAACCGGGGGGGCTTTACAATGAGCAGTTCTTC. This gives the protein CASSKPGGLYNEQFF.

This chain uses TRBV2 with TRBJ1-3, with a tentative D call TRBD1 (6 bases). The CDR3 loop spans 12 amino acids. V was shortened by 9 bases and J by 4 bases, with 10 bases between the two germline ends. The germline gives CDR1 SNHLY, CDR2 FYNNEI. CDR3 nucleotide sequence: TGTGCCAGAGGAGGACAGGGAAACACCATATATTTT. Encoded protein: CARGGQGNTIYF.

The rearrangement links TRBV5-5 to TRBJ2-4; D may correspond to TRBD1 or TRBD2 (5 bases each). There are 14 residues in the CDR3. CDR1 is SGHKS, CDR2 YYEKEE, per germline (reference sequence). Between the trimmed V and J ends, which lost 4 bases and 9 bases, there was a span of 17 bases. The CDR3: CASSGRLGTGIQYF. In DNA form, the CDR3 reads TGTGCCAGCAGCGGGCGTCTCGGGACCGGCATTCAGTACTTC.

The chain joins TRBV11-2 to TRBJ2-1; D unclear. This CDR3 is 15 amino acids long. Germline loops: CDR1 SGHAT, CDR2 FQNNGV. Trimming took 0 bases from V and 5 from J, leaving 11 bases between them. In DNA, the CDR3 is TGTGCCAGCAGCTTAGACGGACGTGGGAACAATGAGCAGTTCTTC. Residues: CASSLDGRGNNEQFF.

The V call is TRBV11-2, the J call TRBJ1-2, with D unclear. V was trimmed by 2 bases and J by 8 bases, leaving 12 bases between them. CDR1 is SGHAT and CDR2 is FQNNGV in the germline V gene. The CDR3 is 13 amino acids. As DNA, the CDR3 is TGTGCCAGCAGCTTATCCGTAGGGTGGGGCTACACCTTC. It specifies CASSLSVGWGYTF. The full variable domain, its missing parts supplied by reference TRBV11-2 and TRBJ1-2, is EAGVAQSPRYKIIEKRQSVAFWCNPISGHATLYWYQQILGQGPKLLIQFQNNGVVDDSQLPKDRFSAERLKGVDSTLKIQPAKLEDSAVYLCASSLSVGWGYTFGSGTRLTVV.

This chain joins TRBV11-2 and TRBJ1-3, with no clear D. Germline CDR1 reads SGHAT; CDR2 reads FQNNGV. The CDR3 sequence is 15 residues long. V was pared by 0 bases and J by 0 bases, with 6 bases between. The CDR3 DNA follows: TGTGCCAGCAGCTTAGATTCCTACTCTGGAAACACCATATATTTT. It is translated as CASSLDSYSGNTIYF.

This rearrangement joins TRBV5-1 to TRBJ2-7; D possibly matches TRBD1 or TRBD2 (5 bases each). Trimming stripped 2 bases from V and 3 bases from J, with 9 bases between. CDR3 size: 13 residues. CDR1 is SGHRS, CDR2 YFSETQ, per germline. The CDR3 loop reads CASSFGGDYEQYF. CDR3 DNA: TGCGCCAGCAGCTTTGGGGGAGACTACGAGCAGTACTTC.

The chain carries TRBV30 and TRBJ2-5; D unresolved. CDR1 GTSNPN and CDR2 SVGIG come from the germline V gene (reference sequence). The germline V and J ends were trimmed by 4 bases and 5 bases, with 17 bases remaining between them. The CDR3 has 14 amino acids. In nucleotides, the CDR3 is TGTGCCTGGATACCTGCGGACCAATGGGAGACCCAGTACTTC. It translates to CAWIPADQWETQYF.

The chain is built from TRBV5-8 and TRBJ2-5, with a weak D call TRBD2 (5 bases). Germline V lookup: CDR1 SGHTS, CDR2 YDEGEE. Trimming pared 4 bases from V and 1 base from J, leaving 8 bases between. The CDR3 extends over 13 amino acids. The CDR3 coding sequence is TGTGCCAGCAGCCGACTACTCCAAGAGACCCAGTACTTC. Translating gives CASSRLLQETQYF.

The V gene is TRBV29-1, the J gene TRBJ2-2; D possibly matches TRBD1 or TRBD2 (5 bases each). This CDR3 spans 15 amino acids. The germline V gene encodes CDR1 SQVTM and CDR2 ANQGSEA. Trimming cost V 4 bases and J 1 base, with 13 bases left between them. The CDR3 protein is CSVVTGALNTGELFF. CDR3 nucleotide sequence: TGCAGCGTTGTAACCGGGGCCCTGAACACCGGGGAGCTGTTTTTT.

The rearrangement joins TRBV2 to TRBJ2-5, with a weak D call TRBD2 (5 bases). The CDR3 is 12 residues long. V lost 9 bases, J lost 5 bases, and 13 bases lay in between. Germline values: CDR1 SNHLY, CDR2 FYNNEI. The CDR3 loop is CARDLLGETQYF. DNA of the CDR3: TGTGCCAGGGATCTACTAGGGGAGACCCAGTACTTC.

CDR3 amino acids: CSAAGREYEKLFF. For the CDR3, the DNA is TGCAGCGCCGCGGGGAGGGAGTATGAAAAACTGTTTTTT. The chain uses TRBV29-1 and TRBJ1-4; the D is unclear. V lost 7 bases and J lost 6, with 15 bases in between. The CDR3 totals 13 residues. Per germline, CDR1 SQVTM and CDR2 ANQGSEA.

The chain couples TRBV6-5 to TRBJ2-2, with D tentatively TRBD1 (6 bases). This CDR3 has 15 residues. Germline V gives CDR1 MNHEY, CDR2 SVGAGI. The V end was cut by 6 bases, the J end by 1 base, with 12 bases between. CDR3: CASRSPGQNTGELFF. The DNA for the CDR3 is TGTGCCAGCAGGTCGCCGGGACAGAACACCGGGGAGCTGTTTTTT.

This rearrangement joins TRBV6-5 to TRBJ1-1; TRBD1 is a possible D gene (6 bases). Germline V CDR1 and CDR2: MNHEY, SVGAGI. The CDR3 sequence is 13 residues long. The ends were cut back, 6 bases at V and 0 bases at J, with 8 bases in the middle. The CDR3 here is CASSRTVNTEAFF. For the CDR3, the DNA is TGTGCCAGCAGCCGGACAGTGAACACTGAAGCTTTCTTT.

The chain joins TRBV4-1 to TRBJ1-2; possibly TRBD1 for D (6 bases). Between the trimmed V and J ends, which lost 0 bases and 3 bases, there was a span of 11 bases. The CDR3 loop spans 15 amino acids. CDR1 is MGHRA and CDR2 is YSYEKL in the germline V gene. The CDR3 DNA follows: TGCGCCAGCAGCCAAGAGGGGGGCTGGGACTATGGCTACACCTTC. This encodes CASSQEGGWDYGYTF.

The chain recombines TRBV5-4 with TRBJ2-2; 9 bases align to TRBD2. V lost 0 bases and J lost 4; bases outside the gene matches: 1. CDR3 length equals 15 residues. Germline V gene sequence: CDR1 SGHNT, CDR2 YYREEE (reference sequence). This chain's CDR3 is CASSLGLAATGELFF. The DNA for the CDR3 is TGTGCCAGCAGCTTGGGACTAGCGGCCACCGGGGAGCTGTTTTTT.